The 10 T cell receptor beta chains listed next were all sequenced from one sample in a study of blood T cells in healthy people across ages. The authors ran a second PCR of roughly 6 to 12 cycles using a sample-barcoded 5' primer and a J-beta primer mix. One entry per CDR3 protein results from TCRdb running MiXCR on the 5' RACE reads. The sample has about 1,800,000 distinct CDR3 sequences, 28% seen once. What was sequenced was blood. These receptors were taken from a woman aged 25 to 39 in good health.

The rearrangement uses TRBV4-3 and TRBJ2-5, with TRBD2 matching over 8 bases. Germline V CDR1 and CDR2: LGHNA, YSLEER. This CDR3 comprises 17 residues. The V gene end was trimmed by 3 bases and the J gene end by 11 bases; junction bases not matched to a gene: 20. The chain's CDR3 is CASSQSLLAVNDNEQYF. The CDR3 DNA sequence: TGCGCCAGCAGCCAGTCGTTACTAGCGGTAAATGACAATGAGCAGTACTTC.

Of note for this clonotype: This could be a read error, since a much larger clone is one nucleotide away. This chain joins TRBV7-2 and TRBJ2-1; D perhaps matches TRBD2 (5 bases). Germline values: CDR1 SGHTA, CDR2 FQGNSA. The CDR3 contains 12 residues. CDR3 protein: CSSSPRTVEQFF. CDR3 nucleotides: TGTTCCAGCAGCCCCCGGACTGTCGAGCAGTTCTTC.

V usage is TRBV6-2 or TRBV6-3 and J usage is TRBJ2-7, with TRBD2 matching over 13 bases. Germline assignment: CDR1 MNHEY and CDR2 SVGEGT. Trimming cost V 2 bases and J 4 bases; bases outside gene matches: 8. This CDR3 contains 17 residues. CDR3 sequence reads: CASSYTGTSGKLYEQYF. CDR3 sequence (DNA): TGTGCCAGCAGTTACACCGGGACTAGCGGGAAATTGTACGAGCAGTACTTC.

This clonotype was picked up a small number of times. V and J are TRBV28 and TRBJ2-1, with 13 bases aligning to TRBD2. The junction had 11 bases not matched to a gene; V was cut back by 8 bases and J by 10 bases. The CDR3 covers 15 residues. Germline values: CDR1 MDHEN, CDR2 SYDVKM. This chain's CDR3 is CASRLAGGPVYEQFF. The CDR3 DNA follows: TGTGCCAGCCGACTAGCGGGGGGCCCGGTGTACGAGCAGTTCTTC.

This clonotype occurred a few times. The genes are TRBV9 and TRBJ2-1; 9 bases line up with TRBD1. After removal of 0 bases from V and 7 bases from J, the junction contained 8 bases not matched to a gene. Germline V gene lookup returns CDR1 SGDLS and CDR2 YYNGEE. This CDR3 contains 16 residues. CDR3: CASSVGAGQGRNEQFF. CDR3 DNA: TGTGCCAGCAGCGTAGGGGCGGGACAGGGTAGGAATGAGCAGTTCTTC.

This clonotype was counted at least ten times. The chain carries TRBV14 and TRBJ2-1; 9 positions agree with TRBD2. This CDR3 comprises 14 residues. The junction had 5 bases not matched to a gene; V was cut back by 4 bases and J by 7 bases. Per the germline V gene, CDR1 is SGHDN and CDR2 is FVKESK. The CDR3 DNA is TGTGCCAGCAGCCCGGTCCTAGCGGGAAATGAGCAGTTCTTC. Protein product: CASSPVLAGNEQFF.

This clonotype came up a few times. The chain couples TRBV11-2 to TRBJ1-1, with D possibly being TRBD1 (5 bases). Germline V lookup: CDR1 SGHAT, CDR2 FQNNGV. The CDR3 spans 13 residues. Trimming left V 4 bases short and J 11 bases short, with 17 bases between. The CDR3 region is CASSSQPGWGAFF. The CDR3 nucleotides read TGTGCCAGCAGCTCGCAACCTGGTTGGGGCGCTTTCTTT.

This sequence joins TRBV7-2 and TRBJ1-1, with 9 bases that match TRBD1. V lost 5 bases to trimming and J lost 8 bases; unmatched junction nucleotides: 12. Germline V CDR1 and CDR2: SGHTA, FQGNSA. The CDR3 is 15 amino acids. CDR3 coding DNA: TGTGCCAGCAGCAGACGGGACAGGGCAGTATCCGAAGCTTTCTTT. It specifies CASSRRDRAVSEAFF. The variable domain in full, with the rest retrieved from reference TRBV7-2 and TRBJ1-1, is GAGVSQSPSNKVTEKGKDVELRCDPISGHTALYWYRQSLGQGLEFLIYFQGNSAPDKSGLPSDRFSAERTGGSVSTLTIQRTQQEDSAVYLCASSRRDRAVSEAFFGQGTRLTVV.

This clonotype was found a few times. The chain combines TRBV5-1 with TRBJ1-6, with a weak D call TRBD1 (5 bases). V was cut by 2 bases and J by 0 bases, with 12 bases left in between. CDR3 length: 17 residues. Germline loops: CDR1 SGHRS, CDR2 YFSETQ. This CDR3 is CASSLTGLGSYNSPLHF. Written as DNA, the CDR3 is TGCGCCAGCAGCTTAACAGGACTGGGCTCCTATAATTCACCCCTCCACTTT.

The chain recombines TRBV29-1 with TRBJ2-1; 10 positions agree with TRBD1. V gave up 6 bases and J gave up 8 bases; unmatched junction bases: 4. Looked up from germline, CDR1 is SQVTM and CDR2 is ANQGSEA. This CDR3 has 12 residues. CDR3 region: CSVPTGGYEQFF. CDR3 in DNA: TGCAGCGTCCCGACAGGGGGCTATGAGCAGTTCTTC.